This entry lists 13 T cell receptor beta chains sequenced from one sample in a study of vaccination and CD4 T cells after COVID-19. An Oncomine TCR Beta short-read assay was used to sequence the DNA from cultured CD4+ T cells. TCRdb analysed the PCR reads with MiXCR anew, one entry per CDR3 protein. The sample records about 21,000 distinct CDR3 sequences, roughly 46% being singletons. Treatment reported: roughly 10-day PBMC culture with coronavirus spike peptide pools or control peptides (ViraFEST assay). For these TCRs, the target antigens are not known. Sequenced material: CD4+ T cells from blood, cultured in vitro, taken before SARS-CoV-2 vaccination. All receptors derive from a human donor who had recovered from COVID-19.

This clonotype was recorded a few times. The V gene is TRBV19, the J gene TRBJ1-1; D gene unclear. Trimming took off 6 bases at V and 7 bases at J, with 15 bases between the two ends. The CDR3 loop spans 13 amino acids. Germline-derived CDR1 and CDR2 are LNHDA and SQIVND (reference sequence). The CDR3 sequence: CASSQDGYYEAFF. In nucleotides, the CDR3 is TGTGCCAGTAGCCAAGACGGCTACTATGAAGCTTTCTTT.

The V and J genes are TRBV15 and TRBJ2-5, with 7 nucleotides matching TRBD1. The CDR3 is 16 amino acids. With V trimmed by 3 bases and J by 5 bases, 12 bases remained unmatched. The germline CDR1 and CDR2 sequences are LNHNV and YYDKDF (reference sequence). In DNA form, the CDR3 reads TGTGCCACCAGCAGGGGGACGGGACAGTTCCATGAGACCCAGTACTTC. Encoded protein: CATSRGTGQFHETQYF.

The genes are TRBV10-3 and TRBJ1-2; D uncertain. The CDR3 is made up of 12 amino acids. In germline, CDR1 is ENHRY, CDR2 SYGVKD. The V end lost 6 bases, the J end lost 3 bases, and 8 bases lay between the germline ends. The CDR3 is CAIRGNDYGYTF. As DNA, the CDR3 is TGTGCCATCAGGGGAAACGACTATGGCTACACCTTC.

The chain recombines TRBV6-1 with TRBJ1-5; the D is unclear. The CDR3 has 12 amino acids. From germline, CDR1 is MNHNS and CDR2 SASEGT. Trimming shortened V by 1 base and J by 4 bases, and 2 bases separated the two germline ends. In DNA, the CDR3 is TGTGCCAGCAGTGAAGTGAATCAGCCCCAGCATTTT. Its translation is CASSEVNQPQHF.

The chain is built from TRBV12-3 or TRBV12-4 and TRBJ2-2, with D possibly being TRBD1 (5 bases). The V end lost 1 base, the J end lost 5 bases, and 11 bases lay between the germline ends. The CDR3 sequence is 15 residues long. CDR3 residues: CASSLVRVGTGELFF. CDR3 DNA sequence: TGTGCCAGCAGTTTAGTCAGGGTGGGGACCGGGGAGCTGTTTTTT.

The CDR3 reads CASSPSIVPSTDTQYF. CDR3 nucleotide sequence: TGTGCCAGCAGCCCATCAATCGTTCCTAGCACAGATACGCAGTATTTT. V gene TRBV7-2 combines with J gene TRBJ2-3; no clear D. Deletions cut 5 bases from V and 0 bases from J, with 15 bases between. The CDR3 runs 16 residues. Germline V CDR1 and CDR2: SGHTA, FQGNSA.

The CDR3 bases are TGTGCCAGCAGTTACTCTTTTAGCGGGGGGGCCCAGGGAGAGACCCAGTACTTC. It codes for CASSYSFSGGAQGETQYF. The gene calls are TRBV6-2 or TRBV6-3 and TRBJ2-5; TRBD2 matches at 11 bases. The CDR3 runs 18 residues. The J segment lost 4 bases and the V segment lost 0 bases, leaving 10 bases of the junction unmatched. The germline V gene has CDR1 MNHEY and CDR2 SVGEGT.

By proportion, this clonotype is medium-sized (0.01 to 0.1%). The chain is built from TRBV12-3 or TRBV12-4 and TRBJ1-6, with D hard to call. CDR3 length: 13 residues. The V and J ends lost 5 bases and 7 bases respectively, with 9 bases between them. The CDR3 nucleotides are TGTGCCAGCAGTACCCTCAAGAATTCACCCCTCCACTTT. Translation: CASSTLKNSPLHF.

The gene calls are TRBV7-3 and TRBJ2-1, with D possibly matching TRBD2 (5 bases). This CDR3 region has 13 residues. V dropped 0 bases and J dropped 10 bases, with 10 bases sitting between them. Germline CDR1 SGHTA, CDR2 FQGTGA. Here the CDR3 reads CASSLTGVREQFF. CDR3 nucleotide sequence: TGTGCCAGCAGCTTAACCGGGGTCCGGGAGCAGTTCTTC. The whole variable domain, filled in from reference TRBV7-3 and TRBJ2-1, reads GAGVSQTPSNKVTEKGKYVELRCDPISGHTALYWYRQSLGQGPEFLIYFQGTGAADDSGLPNDRFFAVRPEGSVSTLKIQRTERGDSAVYLCASSLTGVREQFFGPGTRLTVL.

The V call is TRBV20-1, the J call TRBJ2-2, with 8 bases fitting TRBD1. V lost 3 bases and J lost 4; bases outside the gene matches: 10. From germline, CDR1 is DFQATT and CDR2 SNEGSKA (reference sequence). The CDR3 spans 16 residues. CDR3 in amino acids: CSASSSGQGGTGELFF. The CDR3 coding sequence is TGCAGTGCTAGTTCCTCAGGACAGGGAGGCACCGGGGAGCTGTTTTTT.

V is TRBV6-5 and J is TRBJ1-6; D gene uncertain. CDR1 MNHEY and CDR2 SVGAGI come from the germline V gene. This CDR3 has 15 residues. V was cut by 2 bases and J by 10 bases, with 15 bases left in between. The CDR3 spells CASSYNQVAKSPLHF. In DNA form, the CDR3 reads TGTGCCAGCAGTTACAACCAGGTGGCAAAATCACCCCTCCACTTT.

The CDR3: CASSETGDSGYGYTF. The DNA for the CDR3 is TGTGCCAGCAGTGAGACCGGGGACAGCGGTTATGGCTACACCTTC. This chain links TRBV5-4 with TRBJ1-2; 7 nucleotides align to TRBD1. The germline V gene encodes CDR1 SGHNT and CDR2 YYREEE (reference sequence). The V and J ends lost 5 bases and 5 bases, in that order; junction bases with no gene match: 12. The CDR3 is 15 residues long.

The chain has TRBV5-1 and TRBJ2-5; unclear D gene. The CDR3 extends over 14 amino acids. The germline CDR1 and CDR2 sequences are SGHRS and YFSETQ. The V and J ends lost 4 bases and 7 bases respectively, with 17 bases between them. The CDR3 region has the DNA TGCGCCAGCAGCGACCCATCAGTGAAACGGACCCAGTACTTC. Its protein product is CASSDPSVKRTQYF. Variable domain in full (rest from reference TRBV5-1 and TRBJ2-5): KAGVTQTPRYLIKTRGQQVTLSCSPISGHRSVSWYQQTPGQGLQFLFEYFSETQRNKGNFPGRFSGRQFSNSRSEMNVSTLELGDSALYLCASSDPSVKRTQYFGPGTRLLVL.